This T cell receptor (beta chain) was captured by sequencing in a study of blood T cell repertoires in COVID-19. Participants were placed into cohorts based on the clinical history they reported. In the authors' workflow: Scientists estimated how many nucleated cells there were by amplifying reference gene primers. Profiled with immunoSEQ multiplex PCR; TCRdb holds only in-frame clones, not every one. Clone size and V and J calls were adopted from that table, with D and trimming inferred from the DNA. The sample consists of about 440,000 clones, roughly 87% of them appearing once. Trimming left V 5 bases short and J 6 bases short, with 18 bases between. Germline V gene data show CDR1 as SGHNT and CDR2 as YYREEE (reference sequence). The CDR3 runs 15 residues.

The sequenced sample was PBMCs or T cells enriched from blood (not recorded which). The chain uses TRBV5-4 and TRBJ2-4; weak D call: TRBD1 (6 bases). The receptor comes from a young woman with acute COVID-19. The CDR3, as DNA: TGTGCCAGCAGTTATGGGGGAAGGGGGACAAACATTCAGTACTTC. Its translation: CASSYGGRGTNIQYF. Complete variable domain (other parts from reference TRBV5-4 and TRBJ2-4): ETGVTQSPTHLIKTRGQQVTLRCSSQSGHNTVSWYQQALGQGPQFIFQYYREEENGRGNFPPRFSGLQFPNYSSELNVNALELDDSALYLCASSYGGRGTNIQYFGAGTRLSVL.